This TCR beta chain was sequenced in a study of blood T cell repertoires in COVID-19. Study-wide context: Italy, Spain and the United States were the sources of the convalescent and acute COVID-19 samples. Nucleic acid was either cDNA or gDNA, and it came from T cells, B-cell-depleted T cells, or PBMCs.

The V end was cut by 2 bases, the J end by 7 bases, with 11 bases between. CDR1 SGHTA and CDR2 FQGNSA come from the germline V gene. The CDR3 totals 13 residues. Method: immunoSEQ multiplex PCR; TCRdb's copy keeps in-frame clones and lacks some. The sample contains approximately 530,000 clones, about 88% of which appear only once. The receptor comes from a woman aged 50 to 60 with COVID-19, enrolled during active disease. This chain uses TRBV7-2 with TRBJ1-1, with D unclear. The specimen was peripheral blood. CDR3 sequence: CASSLFQAYEAFF. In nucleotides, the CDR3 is TGTGCCAGCAGCTTATTCCAGGCGTATGAAGCTTTCTTT.